This entry is about one T cell receptor beta chain. What this receptor recognizes is not known. It has no much larger one-base neighbor in the sample; base qualities were not kept. This sample stems from a study of T cells in Graves' hyperthyroidism and ophthalmopathy (dated by TCRdb to about 2019). With respect to the entire study: Peripheral blood was collected at initial diagnosis, before any treatment. To identify distinguishing TCR V-J signatures, a discovery cohort of around 100 patients was used, comprising some 45 with Graves' ophthalmopathy and around 57 with stable Graves' hyperthyroidism. Prospective prediction of ophthalmopathy was tested in an independent validation cohort consisting of about 20 hyperthyroidism patients and some 15 patients who later progressed to ophthalmopathy. For training and testing, the roughly 100 patients in the discovery cohort were randomly divided in a 7:3 ratio. The study also compared thyroid tissue and blood T-cell repertoires from a handful of Graves' hyperthyroidism patients. Following sampling, methimazole starting at 30 mg daily was given to hyperthyroidism patients, and high-dose intravenous methylprednisolone was given to ophthalmopathy patients. The paper describes TCR Vbeta CDR3 sequencing of 120 to 150 peripheral blood samples, made up of 43 ophthalmopathy patients, roughly 75 hyperthyroidism patients and 17 progressor patients.

The TCR beta CDR3 regions were amplified from the RNA transcripts. The TCR CDR3 was subjected to a first round of RT-PCR using the HTBI primer set and the Qiagen OneStep RT-PCR kit. A second multiplex PCR round built the libraries, followed by size selection and purification. Libraries were sequenced paired-end with 100 bp reads on an Illumina HiSeq2000. In the original analysis: SOAPnuke was used to process the raw data, with reads discarded if the reads contained adapters or uncalled bases, had a mean Phred below 15, or lacked an exact constant-primer or identifier match. COPE v1.2.5 was used to merge high-quality paired reads, and clonotypes were defined as unique nucleotide sequences. MiTCR v1.1 was used to align the clonotypes against IMGT TRBV, TRBD and TRBJ reference segments. The analysis included only V-J combinations with a frequency above 0.0001, which together covered approximately 99% of the repertoires. A TCS score was defined as the ratio between F50 (clonal expansion) and ExV (chaos), using BLOSUM62-based TCRdist between CDR3 peptides within each V-J. Welch's t-statistics and random forest reduced 450 to 600 V-J features to under 15, which were used in a naive Bayes classifier (R e1071). The raw public data were reprocessed by TCRdb itself: fastp quality trimming at Q25, MiXCR clonotype calling, in-frame beta chains only. Each CDR3 protein gets just one entry, which takes the most common genes and DNA from the rows behind it. For this entry, the V and J calls and clone size follow TCRdb and not the study's own pipeline. The sample profile shows 500,000 to 750,000 distinct CDR3 sequences; 12% to 15% of them were found once. The ten largest clones add up to more than 6% of the sample.

V loses 4 bases, J loses 15 bases, and the germline ends lie 19 bases apart. Spanning cysteine to phenylalanine, the CDR3 consists of 13 amino acids. Only CDR3 DNA remains: 39 bases, in frame from the first base. In the germline V gene (reference sequence), CDR1 corresponds to PRHDT and CDR2 to FYEKMQ. Moderately to severely active disease, a Clinical Activity Score of at least 3, a NOSPECS grade of at least 4, and a duration under 3 months were present in ophthalmopathy patients. Any patient with an uncontrolled infection, another autoimmune disease, pregnancy or lactation was excluded. Clinical symptoms, serum thyroxine and TRAb, thyroid ultrasound, and orbital computed tomography formed the basis for the diagnoses. PBMCs were separated from roughly 10 ml of fresh peripheral blood using Ficoll-Paque density gradient centrifugation. Total RNA was extracted with Trizol reagent, and quality was checked on an Agilent 2100 Bioanalyzer.

Paper-wide results and their limitations: Most expanded thyroid clonotypes (frequency above 0.001) were also detected in blood, suggesting blood repertoires may reflect thyroid immune responses. In cross-validation, a model built on a 13 V-J signature told ophthalmopathy apart from stable hyperthyroidism with just under 90% sensitivity and 81% to 82% specificity, and in testing the same model reached 80%/75%. No statistical method was used to set the sample size in advance, and investigators knew the group allocation. In validation, the model predicted progression to ophthalmopathy a median of about 6 months before onset, with roughly 70% sensitivity and nearly 75% specificity.

Sequences were obtained from blood. In this chain, TRBV13 is recombined with TRBJ2-1, with TRBD1 tentatively as D gene (5 bases match). This sequence was found in a woman between 18 and 29 years old with Graves' ophthalmopathy. The bases are TGTGCCAGCAGCTCAGGGATGACGGAATCCCGGTTCTTC. Translation gives CASSSGMTESRFF.